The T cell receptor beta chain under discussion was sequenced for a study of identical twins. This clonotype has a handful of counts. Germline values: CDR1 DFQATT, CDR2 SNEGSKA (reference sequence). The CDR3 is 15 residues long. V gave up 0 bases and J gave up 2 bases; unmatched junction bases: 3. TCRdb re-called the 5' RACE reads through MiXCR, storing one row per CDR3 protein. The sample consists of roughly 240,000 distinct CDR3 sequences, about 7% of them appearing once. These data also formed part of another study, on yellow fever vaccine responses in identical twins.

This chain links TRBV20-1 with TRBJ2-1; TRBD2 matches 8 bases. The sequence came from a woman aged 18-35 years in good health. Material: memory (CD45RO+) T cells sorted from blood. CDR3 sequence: CSARESGRPYNEQFF. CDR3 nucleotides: TGCAGTGCTAGAGAAAGCGGGAGACCCTACAATGAGCAGTTCTTC.